This TCR beta chain appears in the sequencing data of a study of blood T cell repertoires in COVID-19. The wider study: Acute and convalescent COVID-19 specimens originated in the United States, Italy and Spain. T cells, B-cell-depleted T cells, or PBMCs provided the cDNA or gDNA that served as material.

This CDR3 has 15 amino acids. Between the trimmed V and J ends, which lost 1 base and 2 bases, there was a span of 12 bases. Germline V gives CDR1 SGHDT, CDR2 YYEEEE. Authors' data handling: Reference gene primer amplification yielded estimated nucleated cell counts. TCRdb keeps only in-frame clones here, not all; method: immunoSEQ multiplex PCR. V, J and clone size are taken as reported in that table, and D and trimming were inferred from the DNA itself. This sample yields 250,000 or so clones, of which approximately 91% are seen a single time; roughly 0.8% belongs to the top ten. The sequenced material came from peripheral blood. The receptor's source is a woman aged 25 to 39 with acute or convalescent COVID-19. The chain recombines TRBV5-6 with TRBJ2-5; a possible D gene is TRBD1 (5 bases). The CDR3 reads CASSLTGGRQETQYF. The CDR3 DNA is TGTGCCAGCAGCTTGACAGGCGGTCGGCAAGAGACCCAGTACTTC.